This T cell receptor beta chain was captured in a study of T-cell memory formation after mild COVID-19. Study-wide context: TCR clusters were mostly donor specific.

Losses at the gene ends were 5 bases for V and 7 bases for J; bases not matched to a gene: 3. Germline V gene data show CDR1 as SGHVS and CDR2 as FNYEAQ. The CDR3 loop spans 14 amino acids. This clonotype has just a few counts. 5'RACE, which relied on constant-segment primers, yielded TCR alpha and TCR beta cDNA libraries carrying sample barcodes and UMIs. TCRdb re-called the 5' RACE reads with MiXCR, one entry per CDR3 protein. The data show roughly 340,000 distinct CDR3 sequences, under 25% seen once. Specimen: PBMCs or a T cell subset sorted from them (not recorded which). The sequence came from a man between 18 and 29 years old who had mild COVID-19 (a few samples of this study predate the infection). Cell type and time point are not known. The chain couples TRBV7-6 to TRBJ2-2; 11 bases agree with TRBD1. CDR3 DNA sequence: TGTGCCAGCAGCCGGGACAGGGGGGTCGGGGAGCTGTTTTTT. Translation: CASSRDRGVGELFF.